This TCR beta chain originates from a study of T cell responses to AZD1222 COVID-19 vaccine. About this clone: Its antigen is still unknown.

Study-level results: Possibly, clonal diversity was underestimated; donors were largely white British and included more females. Nearly half of the spike-specific TCRs reportedly recognize variant regions that carry no mutations.

Trimming pared 6 bases from V and 0 bases from J, leaving 12 bases between. Germline V gene data show CDR1 as MNHEY and CDR2 as SVGAGI. The CDR3 has 15 residues. TCRdb's copy holds only in-frame clones and misses some; the assay was immunoSEQ multiplex PCR. Altogether approximately 200,000 clones are present, approximately 93% being singletons, with the ten largest covering around 3%. The sequence was collected from an adult who received the AZD1222 COVID-19 vaccine. The input for sequencing was peripheral blood, taken 28 days after the second AZD1222 dose. This chain connects TRBV6-5 to TRBJ1-5; D possibly corresponds to TRBD1 (5 bases). This CDR3 reads CASRADRISNQPQHF. CDR3 DNA sequence: TGTGCCAGCAGAGCCGACAGAATTAGCAATCAGCCCCAGCATTTT.